Described below is a single T cell receptor beta chain sequence and its context. Antigen specificity is unknown. V shed 8 bases and J 6 bases; nucleotides not matched to a gene: 6. Germline lookup yields CDR1 SGHAT and CDR2 FQNNGV. CDR3 size: 13 residues. This specimen belongs to a study of T cell responses to AZD1222 COVID-19 vaccine. The data were produced by immunoSEQ multiplex PCR, yet TCRdb's version contains in-frame clones alone and is incomplete. The profile shows 150,000 to 200,000 clones, more than 75% of them singletons. Overall study findings and caveats: There were mostly white British donors and more females than males, and clonal diversity was possibly underestimated. Spike-specific TCRs gained breadth and depth after people received two AZD1222 doses.

V is TRBV11-2 and J is TRBJ1-5; TRBD1 aligns across 8 bases. Sequences were derived from peripheral blood, sampled 28 days after the second AZD1222 dose. This sequence originates from an adult who received the AZD1222 COVID-19 vaccine. The CDR3 DNA reads as TGTGCCAGCTCAGGACAGGGAAGTCAGCCCCAGCATTTT. Amino acids: CASSGQGSQPQHF. The variable domain in full, completed from reference TRBV11-2 and TRBJ1-5, reads EAGVAQSPRYKIIEKRQSVAFWCNPISGHATLYWYQQILGQGPKLLIQFQNNGVVDDSQLPKDRFSAERLKGVDSTLKIQPAKLEDSAVYLCASSGQGSQPQHFGDGTRLSIL.